The 7 T cell receptor beta chains presented below share a single source sample, sequenced in a study of patients and donors after allogeneic stem cell transplantation. MiXCR, applied by TCRdb to the RT-PCR reads, yields one record per CDR3 protein. This sample has some 880,000 distinct CDR3 sequences; 15% to 20% occur once, and the top ten carry roughly 6.4%. Sequencing was carried out using blood, either unsorted or a sorted T cell fraction (not recorded which). The receptors were sampled from a human donor who was either an allogeneic HSCT recipient or a stem cell or donor lymphocyte infusion donor (not recorded which). It is not recorded whose cells these are; they may come from a transplant donor.

This chain connects TRBV12-3 or TRBV12-4 to TRBJ1-1; D remains ambiguous. This CDR3 spans 14 amino acids. V dropped 6 bases and J dropped 5 bases, with 16 bases sitting between them. CDR3 nucleotides: TGTGCCAGCAGCTTGTCCTTTGGCGGGACTGAAGCTTTCTTT. Protein product: CASSLSFGGTEAFF.

In its sample, this clonotype was seen many times. The chain uses TRBV27 and TRBJ1-1; D uncertain. The V and J ends lost 4 bases and 5 bases respectively, with 14 bases between them. The CDR3 length is 14 residues. CDR1 and CDR2 (germline): MNHEY, SMNVEV (reference sequence). CDR3 bases: TGTGCCAGCAGTTATGACTATTGGTATACTGAAGCTTTCTTT. It encodes CASSYDYWYTEAFF.

This clonotype came up a few times. The chain employs TRBV10-2 and TRBJ1-2; D possibly corresponds to TRBD1 (5 bases). V shed 2 bases and J shed 4 bases, with 14 bases lying between them. This CDR3 spans 15 amino acids. Germline V gene sequence: CDR1 WSHSY, CDR2 SAAADI. The CDR3 protein is CASSEIWGEPYGYTF. The CDR3 DNA reads TGCGCCAGCAGTGAGATTTGGGGGGAACCCTATGGCTACACCTTC.

This clonotype was recorded at least ten times. The chain carries TRBV18 and TRBJ1-1; D is ambiguous. The CDR3 has 12 amino acids. With 2 bases removed from V and 6 bases from J, the gap between germline ends came to 7 bases. CDR1 is KGHSH and CDR2 is LQKENI in the germline V gene. As DNA, the CDR3 is TGTGCCAGCTCACCATCGGGTGCTGAAGCTTTCTTT. Translating it yields CASSPSGAEAFF.

This clonotype was picked up a small number of times. The rearrangement links TRBV20-1 to TRBJ2-6, with D perhaps given as TRBD1 or TRBD2 (6 bases each). Per the germline V gene, CDR1 is DFQATT and CDR2 is SNEGSKA (reference sequence). Trimming pared 4 bases from V and 0 bases from J, leaving 10 bases between. The CDR3 covers 15 residues. This chain's CDR3 is CSANRGPSGANVLTF. DNA for the CDR3: TGCAGTGCTAACCGGGGGCCCTCTGGGGCCAACGTCCTGACTTTC.

The chain links TRBV6-1 to TRBJ1-1, with a possible D match to TRBD1 (5 bases). Germline V gene data show CDR1 as MNHNS and CDR2 as SASEGT. The V end was cut by 2 bases, the J end by 0 bases, with 10 bases between. CDR3 length equals 15 residues. The CDR3 sequence is CASSEYGGMNTEAFF. CDR3 nucleotide sequence: TGTGCCAGCAGTGAATACGGGGGGATGAACACTGAAGCTTTCTTT.

CDR3 in amino acids: CASRKTKQETQYF. Here the CDR3 DNA reads TGTGCCAGCAGGAAGACTAAGCAAGAGACCCAGTACTTC. V is TRBV6-2 or TRBV6-3 and J is TRBJ2-5, with D tentatively TRBD2 (5 bases). Trimming took off 6 bases at V and 2 bases at J, with 10 bases between the two ends. Germline V gives CDR1 MNHEY, CDR2 SVGEGT. CDR3 length: 13 amino acids.